One and the same sample provided the 5 T cell receptor beta chains below, sequenced in a study of T cells after yellow fever vaccination (dated by TCRdb to between 2017 and 2020). Libraries were made using 5' RACE. Sequencing instrument: Illumina HiSeq 2500. The public reads were reprocessed in TCRdb via fastp at Q25 and MiXCR, keeping in-frame beta chains. Merged by CDR3 protein, the rows form single entries marked with the most common genes and DNA. The sample contains 60,000 to 75,000 distinct CDR3 sequences, approximately 7% of them found a single time. In total, the top ten clones hold 30% to 45% of the sample. The treatment or condition label here, explained by the study, means: live attenuated yellow fever vaccine strain. Specimen: CD8+ T cells sorted from PBMCs, collected 35 to 50 days after the first yellow fever vaccination. These receptors all come from a man between 18 and 35 years old who received the YFV17D yellow fever vaccine.

Ten or more counts support this clonotype. The genes are TRBV20-1 and TRBJ2-1; 9 bases are a match to TRBD2. The CDR3 spans 15 residues. Germline V lookup: CDR1 DFQATT, CDR2 SNEGSKA (reference sequence). The V segment lost 6 bases and the J segment 5 bases; nucleotides outside the gene matches: 11. The CDR3 loop is CSAPSSGDRDNEQFF. The CDR3 DNA reads TGCAGTGCCCCATCTAGCGGGGATCGAGACAATGAGCAGTTCTTC.

The V and J genes are TRBV12-3 or TRBV12-4 and TRBJ1-5; D is unclear. This CDR3 has 14 amino acids. V was cut by 4 bases and J by 7 bases, with 14 bases left in between. The CDR3: CASSSDGLPQPQHF. The CDR3 bases are TGTGCCAGCAGTTCGGACGGTTTACCCCAGCCCCAGCATTTT.

The rearrangement links TRBV7-9 to TRBJ1-6, with 7 nucleotides matching TRBD1. The CDR3 covers 15 residues. With V trimmed by 3 bases and J by 7 bases, 6 bases remained unmatched. Germline assignment: CDR1 SEHNR and CDR2 FQNEAQ (reference sequence). DNA for the CDR3: TGTGCCAGCAGCTTCTCCGGGACAGAAAATTCACCCCTCCACTTT. Protein product: CASSFSGTENSPLHF.

This clonotype was seen repeatedly, ten times or more. The V and J genes are TRBV11-2 and TRBJ2-1; the D gene could be TRBD1 or TRBD2 (6 bases each). The CDR3 consists of 16 residues. Germline values: CDR1 SGHAT, CDR2 FQNNGV. V dropped 5 bases and J dropped 6 bases, with 20 bases sitting between them. CDR3 coding DNA: TGTGCCAGCAGCACACACTGGGGGGCGCAGATCAATGAGCAGTTCTTC. This gives the protein CASSTHWGAQINEQFF. The full variable domain, its missing parts supplied by reference TRBV11-2 and TRBJ2-1, is EAGVAQSPRYKIIEKRQSVAFWCNPISGHATLYWYQQILGQGPKLLIQFQNNGVVDDSQLPKDRFSAERLKGVDSTLKIQPAKLEDSAVYLCASSTHWGAQINEQFFGPGTRLTVL.

This clonotype has just a few counts. This sequence joins TRBV29-1 and TRBJ2-5; no definite D call. This CDR3 has 15 amino acids. Trimming left V 2 bases short and J 5 bases short, with 18 bases between. Germline V lookup: CDR1 SQVTM, CDR2 ANQGSEA. CDR3 sequence: CSVELTGQSRETQYF. CDR3 nucleotides: TGCAGCGTTGAACTTACCGGGCAGAGCAGGGAGACCCAGTACTTC.